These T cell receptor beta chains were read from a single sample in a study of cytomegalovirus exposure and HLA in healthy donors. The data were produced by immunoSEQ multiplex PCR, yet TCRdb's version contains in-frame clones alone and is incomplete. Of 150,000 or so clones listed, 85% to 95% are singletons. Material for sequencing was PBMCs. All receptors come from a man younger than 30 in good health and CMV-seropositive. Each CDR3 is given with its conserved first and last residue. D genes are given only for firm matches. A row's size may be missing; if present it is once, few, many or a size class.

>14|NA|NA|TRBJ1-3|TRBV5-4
CASSLTGTGNTIYF
TGTGCCAGCAGCTTGACAGGGACTGGAAACACCATATATTTT
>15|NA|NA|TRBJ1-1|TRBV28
CASSLAQGGYTEAFF
TGTGCCAGCAGTTTGGCCCAGGGCGGATACACTGAAGCTTTCTTT
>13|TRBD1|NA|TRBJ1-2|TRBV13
CASSLGEGAGYTF
TGTGCCAGCAGCTTAGGCGAGGGGGCTGGCTACACCTTC
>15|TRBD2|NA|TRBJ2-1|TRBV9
CASSVEGTKGDEQFF
TGTGCCAGCAGCGTAGAAGGGACTAAAGGCGATGAGCAGTTCTTC
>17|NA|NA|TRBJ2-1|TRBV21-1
CASSLGQGSRQNNEQFF
TGTGCCAGCAGCTTGGGGCAGGGTTCACGGCAGAACAATGAGCAGTTCTTC
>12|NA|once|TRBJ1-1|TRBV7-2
CASSLAGAEAFF
TGTGCCAGCAGCTTAGCGGGGGCAGAAGCTTTCTTT
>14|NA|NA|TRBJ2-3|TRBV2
CASSELASTDTQYF
TGTGCCAGCAGTGAATTAGCGAGCACAGATACGCAGTATTTT
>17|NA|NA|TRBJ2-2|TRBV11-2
CASSVRLGDANTGELFF
TGTGCCAGCAGCGTAAGACTAGGCGACGCGAACACCGGGGAGCTGTTTTTT
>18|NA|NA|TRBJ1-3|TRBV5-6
CASSLGRRGPSSGNTIYF
TGTGCCAGCAGCTTGGGACGTAGAGGGCCGAGCTCTGGAAACACCATATATTTT
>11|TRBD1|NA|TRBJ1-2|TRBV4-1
CASGGQGGYTF
TGCGCCAGCGGGGGACAGGGAGGCTACACCTTC
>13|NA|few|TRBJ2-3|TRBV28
CASSSVPPDTQYF
TGTGCCAGCAGCTCAGTTCCCCCAGATACGCAGTATTTT
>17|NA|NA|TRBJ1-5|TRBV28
CASSQIGGSKGDQPQHF
TGTGCCAGCAGTCAAATTGGCGGGTCCAAGGGCGATCAGCCCCAGCATTTT
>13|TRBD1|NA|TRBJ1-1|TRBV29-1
CSVSTGWNTEAFF
TGCAGCGTTTCGACAGGGTGGAACACTGAAGCTTTCTTT
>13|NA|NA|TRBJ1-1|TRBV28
CASSFALPTEAFF
TGTGCCAGCAGTTTTGCACTGCCCACTGAAGCTTTCTTT
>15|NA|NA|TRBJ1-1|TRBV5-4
CASSTPWSENTEAFF
TGTGCCAGCAGCACCCCGTGGTCAGAGAACACTGAAGCTTTCTTT
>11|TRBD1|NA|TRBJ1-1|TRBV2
CASTRQGEAFF
TGTGCCAGCACGAGACAGGGGGAAGCTTTCTTT
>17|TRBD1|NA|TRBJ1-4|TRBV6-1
CASSEFPLRTGRAILFF
TGTGCCAGCAGTGAATTTCCCCTCCGGACAGGGCGGGCGATACTGTTTTTT
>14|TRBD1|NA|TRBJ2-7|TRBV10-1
CASSEGTGVYEQYF
TGCGCCAGCAGTGAGGGGACAGGGGTCTACGAGCAGTACTTC
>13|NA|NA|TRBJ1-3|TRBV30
CAWTIPGGNTIYF
TGTGCCTGGACAATCCCGGGAGGAAACACCATATATTTT
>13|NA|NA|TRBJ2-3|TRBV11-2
CASSLGPTSAQYF
TGTGCCAGCAGCTTAGGCCCTACTTCGGCGCAGTATTTT
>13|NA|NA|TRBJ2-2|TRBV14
CASSPRFTGELFF
TGTGCCAGCAGCCCCCGGTTCACCGGGGAGCTGTTTTTT
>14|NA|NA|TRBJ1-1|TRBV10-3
CAISEIVPRAEAFF
TGTGCCATCAGTGAAATCGTCCCGAGGGCTGAAGCTTTCTTT
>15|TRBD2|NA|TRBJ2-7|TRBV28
CASSFAGGGADEQYF
TGTGCCAGCAGTTTTGCGGGGGGCGGGGCGGATGAGCAGTACTTC
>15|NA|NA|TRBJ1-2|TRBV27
CASSFLGQSSGGYTF
TGTGCCAGCAGTTTCTTAGGACAGTCCTCGGGAGGCTACACCTTC
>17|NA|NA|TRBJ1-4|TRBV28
CASSFSLGQSTNEKLFF
TGTGCCAGCAGTTTTTCTCTTGGACAGTCCACCAATGAAAAACTGTTTTTT
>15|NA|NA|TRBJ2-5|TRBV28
CASSLLTGNQETQYF
TGTGCCAGCAGTTTATTAACAGGGAACCAAGAGACCCAGTACTTC
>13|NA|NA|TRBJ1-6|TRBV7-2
CASSFLGSSPLHF
TGTGCCAGCAGCTTCTTGGGGAGTTCACCCCTCCACTTT
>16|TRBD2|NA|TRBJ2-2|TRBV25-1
CASSDLAGERSGELFF
TGTGCCAGCAGTGACCTAGCGGGAGAAAGGTCCGGGGAGCTGTTTTTT
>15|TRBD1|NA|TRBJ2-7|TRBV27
CASPWGDRGIYEQYF
TGTGCCAGCCCATGGGGGGACAGGGGGATCTACGAGCAGTACTTC
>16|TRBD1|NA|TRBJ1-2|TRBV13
CASSSPQNRGVIGYTF
TGTGCCAGCAGCTCTCCACAAAACAGGGGGGTTATTGGCTACACCTTC
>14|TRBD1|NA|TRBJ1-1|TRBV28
CASSLAGGETEAFF
TGTGCCAGCAGTTTAGCAGGGGGAGAAACTGAAGCTTTCTTT
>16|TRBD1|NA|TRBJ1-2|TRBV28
CASSGGGQGLNYGYTF
TGTGCCAGCAGTGGGGGGGGACAGGGACTAAACTATGGCTACACCTTC
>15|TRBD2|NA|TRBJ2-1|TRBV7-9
CASNPTSGSRSEQFF
TGTGCCAGCAACCCGACTAGCGGGAGTCGGAGTGAGCAGTTCTTC
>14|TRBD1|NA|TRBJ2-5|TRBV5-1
CASSLGQGIETQYF
TGCGCCAGCAGCTTAGGACAGGGAATAGAGACCCAGTACTTC
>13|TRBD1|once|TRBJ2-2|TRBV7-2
CASSRDRTGELFF
TGTGCCAGCAGCAGGGACAGGACCGGGGAGCTGTTTTTT
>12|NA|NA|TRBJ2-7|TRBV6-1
CASSPTTYEQYF
TGTGCCAGCAGCCCTACGACATACGAGCAGTACTTC
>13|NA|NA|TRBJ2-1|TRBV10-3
CAISESTADEQFF
TGTGCCATCAGTGAGTCGACGGCGGATGAGCAGTTCTTC
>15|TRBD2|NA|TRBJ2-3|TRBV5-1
CASSLSGGMPDTQYF
TGCGCCAGCAGCTTGTCGGGAGGAATGCCAGATACGCAGTATTTT
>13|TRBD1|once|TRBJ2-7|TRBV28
CASSSRDRAEQYF
TGTGCCAGCAGTTCCCGGGACAGGGCCGAGCAGTACTTC
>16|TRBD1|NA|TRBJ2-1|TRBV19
CASSSPDRAMDNEQFF
TGTGCCAGTAGTAGCCCGGACAGGGCCATGGACAATGAGCAGTTCTTC
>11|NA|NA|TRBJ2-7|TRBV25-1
CASSNTYEQYF
TGTGCCAGCAGTAACACCTACGAGCAGTACTTC
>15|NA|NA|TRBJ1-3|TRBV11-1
CASSRGTSSGNTIYF
TGTGCCAGCAGCCGCGGGACCTCCTCTGGAAACACCATATATTTT
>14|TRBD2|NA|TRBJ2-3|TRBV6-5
CASSPSGNTDTQYF
TGTGCCAGCAGCCCGAGCGGGAACACAGATACGCAGTATTTT
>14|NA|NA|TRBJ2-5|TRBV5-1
CASSYRTAKETQYF
TGCGCCAGCAGCTACCGGACAGCAAAAGAGACCCAGTACTTC
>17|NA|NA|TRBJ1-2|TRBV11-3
CASSLVGREPDQYGYTF
TGTGCCAGCAGCTTAGTGGGGCGGGAGCCCGACCAATATGGCTACACCTTC
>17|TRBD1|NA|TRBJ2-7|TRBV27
CASSKWTGEYPPYEQYF
TGTGCCAGCAGTAAATGGACAGGGGAATACCCTCCCTACGAGCAGTACTTC
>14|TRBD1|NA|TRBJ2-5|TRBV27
CASKSDRVEETQYF
TGTGCCAGCAAATCCGACAGGGTAGAAGAGACCCAGTACTTC
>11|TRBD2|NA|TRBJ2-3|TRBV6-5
CASIGGDTQYF
TGTGCCAGCATCGGGGGGGATACGCAGTATTTT
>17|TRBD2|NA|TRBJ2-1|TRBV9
CASSDVGGESPHNEQFF
TGTGCCAGCAGCGATGTGGGGGGGGAGTCCCCACACAATGAGCAGTTCTTC
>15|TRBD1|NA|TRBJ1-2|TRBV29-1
CSVDTIRQGPYGYTF
TGCAGCGTTGACACTATCAGACAGGGGCCCTATGGCTACACCTTC
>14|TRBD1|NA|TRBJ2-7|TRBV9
CASSPDRGTYEQYF
TGTGCCAGCAGCCCGGACAGGGGCACCTACGAGCAGTACTTC
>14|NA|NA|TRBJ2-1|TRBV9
CASSPQTAYNEQFF
TGTGCCAGCAGCCCCCAAACAGCCTACAATGAGCAGTTCTTC
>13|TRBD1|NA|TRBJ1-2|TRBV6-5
CASSPDRVNGYTF
TGTGCCAGCAGCCCAGACAGGGTCAATGGCTACACCTTC